The rows below give T cell receptor beta chains drawn from one sample of a study of OX40 agonist ivuxolimab in advanced cancers. TCRdb keeps only in-frame clones here, not all; method: immunoSEQ multiplex PCR. The sample consists of about 43,000 clones, roughly 88% of them appearing once. The sequencing used CD4+ or CD8+ T cells sorted from blood, collected in a trial of the OX40 agonist ivuxolimab. These receptor sequences come from an adult with an advanced solid tumor such as melanoma, head and neck, liver or kidney cancer. Both conserved end residues are part of each CDR3. Each record gives: J gene, V gene, clone size, D gene, CDR3 protein, CDR3 DNA. The D gene is left open where the match is weak. Clone size is not always given. Where it is, it says once, few, many or a class for expanded clones.

TRBJ2-1	TRBV27	NA	TRBD2	CASSATSGFYNEQFF	TGTGCCAGCAGTGCGACTAGCGGGTTCTACAATGAGCAGTTCTTC
TRBJ2-7	TRBV5-6	NA	NA	CASSRGVSLRYEQYF	TGTGCCAGCAGCCGGGGTGTGTCCCTACGCTACGAGCAGTACTTC
TRBJ1-1	TRBV30	NA	NA	CAWSGGAGTEAFF	TGTGCCTGGAGTGGGGGCGCCGGCACTGAAGCTTTCTTT
TRBJ2-3	TRBV4-1	NA	NA	CASSQEPEGSTDTQYF	TGCGCCAGCAGCCAAGAACCCGAAGGGAGTACAGATACGCAGTATTTT
TRBJ2-1	TRBV27	once	TRBD2	CASSIIAGLYNEQFF	TGTGCCAGCAGTATAATAGCGGGACTATACAATGAGCAGTTCTTC
TRBJ2-1	TRBV7-9	NA	NA	CASSLVGSSYNEQFF	TGTGCCAGCAGCTTAGTGGGGAGCTCCTACAATGAGCAGTTCTTC
TRBJ2-5	TRBV27	NA	NA	CASSSRFHGQETQYF	TGTGCCAGCAGTTCCCGGTTTCACGGGCAAGAGACCCAGTACTTC
TRBJ2-1	TRBV19	once	NA	CASSIFGGQDEQFF	TGTGCCAGTAGTATTTTCGGGGGGCAAGATGAGCAGTTCTTC
TRBJ2-7	TRBV9	NA	TRBD1	CAIADRVYEQYF	TGTGCCATCGCGGACAGGGTCTACGAGCAGTACTTC
TRBJ2-7	TRBV11-2	NA	NA	CASSFGTSGEQYF	TGTGCCAGCAGCTTCGGGACATCTGGGGAGCAGTACTTC
TRBJ2-1	TRBV19	NA	NA	CASSIIAVSYNEQFF	TGTGCCAGTAGTATCATAGCGGTCTCCTACAATGAGCAGTTCTTC
TRBJ1-5	TRBV4-1	few	NA	CASSQDWNSNQPQHF	TGCGCCAGCAGCCAAGATTGGAATAGCAATCAGCCCCAGCATTTT
TRBJ2-2	TRBV7-3	NA	NA	CASSPVFGGELFF	TGTGCCAGCAGCCCGGTGTTCGGCGGGGAGCTGTTTTTT
TRBJ2-1	TRBV4-1	NA	TRBD2	CASSQEGLANYNEQFF	TGCGCCAGCAGCCAAGAGGGACTAGCGAATTACAATGAGCAGTTCTTC
TRBJ2-5	TRBV11-3	once	TRBD1	CASSLGTGVETQYF	TGTGCCAGCAGCTTAGGGACAGGGGTCGAGACCCAGTACTTC
TRBJ2-3	TRBV7-8	NA	TRBD2	CASSLKGGRADTQYF	TGTGCCAGCAGCTTAAAGGGCGGGAGGGCAGATACGCAGTATTTT
TRBJ2-1	TRBV19	NA	NA	CASNVGGGNEQFF	TGTGCCAGTAACGTGGGGGGAGGCAATGAGCAGTTCTTC
TRBJ1-5	TRBV30	medium-sized	NA	CAWSVGGVQPQHF	TGTGCCTGGAGTGTTGGGGGGGTTCAGCCCCAGCATTTT
TRBJ1-1	TRBV11-2	once	NA	CASSLQAEAFF	TGTGCCAGCAGCTTGCAGGCTGAAGCTTTCTTT
TRBJ2-7	TRBV4-1	once	NA	CASSQGFARAHEQYF	TGCGCCAGCAGCCAAGGGTTCGCCAGGGCCCACGAGCAGTACTTC
TRBJ2-7	TRBV4-1	NA	TRBD2	CASSQDGGTRSNYEQYF	TGCGCCAGCAGCCAAGACGGGGGGACTCGATCAAACTACGAGCAGTACTTC
TRBJ2-4	TRBV6-5	NA	NA	CASSPGVGDIQYF	TGTGCCAGCAGTCCAGGGGTGGGGGACATTCAGTACTTC
TRBJ2-7	TRBV16	medium-sized	NA	CASSQYGYEQYF	TGTGCCAGCAGCCAGTACGGGTACGAGCAGTACTTC